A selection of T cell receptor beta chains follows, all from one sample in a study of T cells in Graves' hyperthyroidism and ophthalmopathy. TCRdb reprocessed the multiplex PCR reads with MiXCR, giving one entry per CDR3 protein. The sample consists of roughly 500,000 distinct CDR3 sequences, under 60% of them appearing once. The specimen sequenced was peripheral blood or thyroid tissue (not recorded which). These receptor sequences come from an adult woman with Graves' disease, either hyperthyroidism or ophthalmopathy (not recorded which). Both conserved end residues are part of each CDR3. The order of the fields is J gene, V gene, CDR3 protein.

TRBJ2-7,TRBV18,CASSPRLGGHEQYF
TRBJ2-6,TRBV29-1,CSVEGQGAHGANVLTF
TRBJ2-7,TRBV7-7,CASSSDSMAGELYF
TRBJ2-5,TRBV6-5,CASSYSALQETQYF
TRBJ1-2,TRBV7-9,CASSLEPRENGYTF
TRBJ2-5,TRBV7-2,CASSIAGAGETQYF
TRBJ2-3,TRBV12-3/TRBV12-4,CASSFSEPDTQYF
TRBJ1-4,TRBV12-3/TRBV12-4,CASSEKTGGSNEKLFF
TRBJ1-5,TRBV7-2,CASSPQSGIDQPQHF
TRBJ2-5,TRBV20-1,CSARTNNQETQYF
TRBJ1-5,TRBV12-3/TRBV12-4,CASSDRARNQPQHF
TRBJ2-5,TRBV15,CATSNGQGFATQYF
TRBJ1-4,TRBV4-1,CASSQVGGAGEKLFF
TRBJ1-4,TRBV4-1,CASSQDGRGATNEKLFF
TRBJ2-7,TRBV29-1,CSPQVGLTSATGEQYF
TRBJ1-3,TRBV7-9,CASSSGRAYGNTIYF
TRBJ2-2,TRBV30,CAWSPGTGELSF
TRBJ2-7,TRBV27,CASSSQISSYEQYF